The 3 T cell receptor beta chains reported below all come from one sample, sequenced in a study of T cell repertoires in cytomegalovirus infection. TCRdb passed the reads through MiXCR, listing each CDR3 protein once. Among roughly 640,000 distinct CDR3 sequences listed, 20% to 30% were seen once. The sample consisted of CD8+ T cells from PBMCs. Every receptor here comes from a human donor in good health (CMV status not recorded). Some clones in this sample may be carry-over from other donors' samples.

This clonotype was detected many times. The J gene is TRBJ1-1, the V gene TRBV6-5, with D possibly matching TRBD1 (6 bases). The ends were cut back, 2 bases at V and 4 bases at J, with 8 bases in the middle. The CDR3 sequence is 13 residues long. CDR1 is MNHEY, CDR2 SVGAGI, per germline. CDR3 in DNA: TGTGCCAGCAGTTACCCGACAGGCACTGAAGCTTTCTTT. Amino acids: CASSYPTGTEAFF.

The chain combines TRBV7-9 with TRBJ2-7, with D possibly matching TRBD1 (6 bases). The CDR3 has 15 amino acids. V shed 5 bases and J shed 3 bases, with 17 bases lying between them. Germline V lookup: CDR1 SEHNR, CDR2 FQNEAQ (reference sequence). CDR3 DNA: TGTGCCAGCAGCCCACCGGGACATACCGACTACGAGCAGTACGTC. It yields the protein CASSPPGHTDYEQYV.

The genes are TRBV14 and TRBJ2-6; D is unclear. The CDR3 sequence is 14 residues long. Per germline, CDR1 SGHDN and CDR2 FVKESK. Trimming cost V 5 bases and J 4 bases, with 9 bases left between them. The CDR3 region has the DNA TGTGCCAGCAGCTCACTGGGGGGGGCCAACGTCCTGACTTTC. It specifies CASSSLGGANVLTF.